This is a list of T cell receptor beta chains from one sample in a study of blood T cell repertoires in COVID-19. Using immunoSEQ multiplex PCR, the repertoire was profiled, and TCRdb retains in-frame clones only, with some absent. Of approximately 200,000 clones listed, approximately 90% are singletons. Sequencing was carried out using PBMCs or T cells enriched from blood (not recorded which). Receptor source: a man aged 25-40 years who had recovered from COVID-19. Each CDR3 is given with its conserved first and last residue. The order of the fields is J gene, D gene, clone size, V gene, CDR3 protein, CDR3 DNA. A D gene is named only where the DNA matches it firmly. Where a row states a size, it is once, few, many or the class of an expanded clone; other rows omit it.

J gene: TRBJ2-7
D gene: TRBD2
clone size: -
V gene: TRBV3-1/TRBV3-2
CDR3 protein: CASSQTSGGLYEQYF
CDR3 DNA: TGTGCCAGCAGCCAAACTAGCGGGGGGCTCTACGAGCAGTACTTC

J gene: TRBJ1-1
D gene: -
clone size: -
V gene: TRBV27
CDR3 protein: CASSLPGQNTEAFF
CDR3 DNA: TGTGCCAGCAGTTTACCAGGACAAAACACTGAAGCTTTCTTT

J gene: TRBJ1-2
D gene: -
clone size: -
V gene: TRBV4-3
CDR3 protein: CASSQGAGPNYGYTF
CDR3 DNA: TGCGCCAGCAGCCAAGGGGCAGGGCCCAACTATGGCTACACCTTC

J gene: TRBJ2-7
D gene: -
clone size: -
V gene: TRBV11-2
CDR3 protein: CASSLAGGGVKAYEQYF
CDR3 DNA: TGTGCCAGCAGCTTAGCAGGTGGGGGCGTCAAGGCCTACGAGCAGTACTTC

J gene: TRBJ1-5
D gene: -
clone size: -
V gene: TRBV10-2
CDR3 protein: CASSEAYQPQHF
CDR3 DNA: TGCGCCAGCAGTGAAGCGTATCAGCCCCAGCATTTT

J gene: TRBJ1-3
D gene: -
clone size: -
V gene: TRBV18
CDR3 protein: CASSPGQRLGNTIYF
CDR3 DNA: TGTGCCAGCTCGCCAGGACAGCGCCTCGGAAACACCATATATTTT

J gene: TRBJ1-6
D gene: TRBD1
clone size: -
V gene: TRBV6-5
CDR3 protein: CASKRQGLGSPLHF
CDR3 DNA: TGTGCCAGCAAAAGACAGGGGTTAGGTTCACCCCTCCACTTT

J gene: TRBJ1-3
D gene: -
clone size: -
V gene: TRBV5-1
CDR3 protein: CASSLPGSGNTIYF
CDR3 DNA: TGCGCCAGCAGCTTGCCGGGCTCTGGAAACACCATATATTTT

J gene: TRBJ1-1
D gene: TRBD1
clone size: -
V gene: TRBV5-4
CDR3 protein: CASSLRTGGVYEAFF
CDR3 DNA: TGTGCCAGCAGCCTCCGGACAGGGGGCGTCTATGAAGCTTTCTTT

J gene: TRBJ2-7
D gene: -
clone size: once
V gene: TRBV5-6
CDR3 protein: CASSFSSNEQYF
CDR3 DNA: TGTGCCAGCAGCTTTAGCTCCAACGAGCAGTACTTC

J gene: TRBJ1-1
D gene: -
clone size: -
V gene: TRBV9
CDR3 protein: CASSVAGVGEAFF
CDR3 DNA: TGTGCCAGCAGCGTAGCCGGGGTGGGTGAAGCTTTCTTT

J gene: TRBJ2-7
D gene: TRBD2
clone size: once
V gene: TRBV7-2
CDR3 protein: CASSFLAGVNYEQYF
CDR3 DNA: TGTGCCAGCAGCTTCCTAGCGGGAGTGAATTACGAGCAGTACTTC

J gene: TRBJ1-3
D gene: -
clone size: -
V gene: TRBV19
CDR3 protein: CASSRQQGSGNTIYF
CDR3 DNA: TGTGCCAGTAGTCGCCAGCAGGGTTCCGGAAACACCATATATTTT

J gene: TRBJ1-5
D gene: TRBD1
clone size: -
V gene: TRBV5-4
CDR3 protein: CASSRQGENQPQHF
CDR3 DNA: TGTGCCAGCAGCCGACAGGGCGAGAATCAGCCCCAGCATTTT

J gene: TRBJ2-7
D gene: -
clone size: -
V gene: TRBV18
CDR3 protein: CASSQQGPEQYF
CDR3 DNA: TGTGCCAGCTCACAACAGGGCCCCGAACAGTACTTC

J gene: TRBJ2-3
D gene: TRBD2
clone size: -
V gene: TRBV5-1
CDR3 protein: CASSLTSGVSTDTQYF
CDR3 DNA: TGCGCCAGCAGCCTCACTAGCGGGGTTAGCACAGATACGCAGTATTTT

J gene: TRBJ2-7
D gene: -
clone size: -
V gene: TRBV3-1/TRBV3-2
CDR3 protein: CASSPMLDYEQYF
CDR3 DNA: TGTGCCAGCAGCCCGATGTTAGACTACGAGCAGTACTTC

J gene: TRBJ2-7
D gene: -
clone size: -
V gene: TRBV18
CDR3 protein: CASSPFRDTNYEQYF
CDR3 DNA: TGTGCCAGCTCACCATTCCGGGACACCAACTACGAGCAGTACTTC

J gene: TRBJ2-3
D gene: TRBD1
clone size: -
V gene: TRBV29-1
CDR3 protein: CSLKGAGNSPDTQYF
CDR3 DNA: TGCAGCCTAAAGGGGGCAGGTAATAGCCCAGATACGCAGTATTTT

J gene: TRBJ2-5
D gene: TRBD1
clone size: -
V gene: TRBV7-2
CDR3 protein: CASSLDRGYQETQYF
CDR3 DNA: TGTGCCAGCAGCCTGGACAGGGGATACCAAGAGACCCAGTACTTC

J gene: TRBJ2-1
D gene: -
clone size: -
V gene: TRBV7-6
CDR3 protein: CASSKTSSSYNEQFF
CDR3 DNA: TGTGCCAGCAGCAAGACTAGTAGCTCCTACAATGAGCAGTTCTTC

J gene: TRBJ1-6
D gene: -
clone size: -
V gene: TRBV28
CDR3 protein: CASRGTRASNSPLHF
CDR3 DNA: TGTGCCAGCAGGGGAACCAGGGCCTCTAATTCACCCCTCCACTTT

J gene: TRBJ2-7
D gene: TRBD2
clone size: -
V gene: TRBV30
CDR3 protein: CAWKSLAGVPYEQYF
CDR3 DNA: TGTGCCTGGAAGAGTCTAGCGGGGGTTCCCTACGAGCAGTACTTC

J gene: TRBJ1-3
D gene: TRBD1
clone size: -
V gene: TRBV7-2
CDR3 protein: CASSWVGTGESGNTIYF
CDR3 DNA: TGTGCCAGCAGCTGGGTCGGGACAGGGGAATCTGGAAACACCATATATTTT

J gene: TRBJ2-3
D gene: TRBD2
clone size: -
V gene: TRBV12-5
CDR3 protein: CASGLGLGGGTDTQYF
CDR3 DNA: TGTGCTAGTGGTTTGGGCCTGGGGGGGGGCACAGATACGCAGTATTTT

J gene: TRBJ2-1
D gene: -
clone size: -
V gene: TRBV28
CDR3 protein: CASGQMSGIEQFF
CDR3 DNA: TGTGCCAGCGGACAGATGAGCGGGATTGAGCAGTTCTTC

J gene: TRBJ2-1
D gene: TRBD2
clone size: -
V gene: TRBV6-2/TRBV6-3
CDR3 protein: CASSYLPGTSGRGNEQFF
CDR3 DNA: TGTGCCAGCAGTTACCTCCCGGGGACTAGCGGGAGGGGCAATGAGCAGTTCTTC

J gene: TRBJ2-5
D gene: TRBD2
clone size: -
V gene: TRBV27
CDR3 protein: CASSSWTSGSRETQYF
CDR3 DNA: TGTGCCAGCAGTTCATGGACTAGCGGGAGCAGGGAGACCCAGTACTTC

J gene: TRBJ1-5
D gene: TRBD1
clone size: -
V gene: TRBV29-1
CDR3 protein: CSVGTGGQPQHF
CDR3 DNA: TGCAGCGTTGGGACAGGGGGTCAGCCCCAGCATTTT

J gene: TRBJ2-2
D gene: TRBD2
clone size: -
V gene: TRBV3-1/TRBV3-2
CDR3 protein: CASSQVRLAGGTNTGELFF
CDR3 DNA: TGTGCCAGCAGCCAAGTCCGTCTAGCGGGTGGGACGAACACCGGGGAGCTGTTTTTT

J gene: TRBJ2-1
D gene: TRBD2
clone size: -
V gene: TRBV12-3/TRBV12-4
CDR3 protein: CASSSLAGGQQFF
CDR3 DNA: TGTGCCAGCAGTTCCCTAGCGGGAGGGCAGCAGTTCTTC

J gene: TRBJ2-1
D gene: TRBD2
clone size: once
V gene: TRBV15
CDR3 protein: CATSRESGGAVEQFF
CDR3 DNA: TGTGCCACCAGCAGAGAAAGCGGGGGGGCCGTTGAGCAGTTCTTC

J gene: TRBJ2-5
D gene: TRBD1
clone size: -
V gene: TRBV24-1
CDR3 protein: CATSEHSDRGLETQYF
CDR3 DNA: TGTGCCACCAGTGAGCACAGTGACAGGGGTTTGGAGACCCAGTACTTC

J gene: TRBJ1-1
D gene: TRBD1
clone size: -
V gene: TRBV6-5
CDR3 protein: CASSLTGRNTEAFF
CDR3 DNA: TGTGCCAGCAGTTTGACAGGGCGGAACACTGAAGCTTTCTTT

J gene: TRBJ1-5
D gene: -
clone size: -
V gene: TRBV27
CDR3 protein: CASSYRDSNQPQHF
CDR3 DNA: TGTGCCAGCAGTTACAGGGATAGCAATCAGCCCCAGCATTTT

J gene: TRBJ2-2
D gene: TRBD1
clone size: -
V gene: TRBV7-9
CDR3 protein: CASSPGQYTGELFF
CDR3 DNA: TGTGCCAGCAGCCCGGGACAGTATACCGGGGAGCTGTTTTTT